The present TCR beta chain was sequenced within a study of Ad26.COV2.S vaccination and SARS-CoV-2 variants. Study details: In the study, Ad26.COV2.S was injected intramuscularly once, or twice 56 days apart. Findings and caveats of the study: Reported findings describe substantial breadth in spike-specific CD8+ and CD4+ T cell responses following vaccination. Breadth and depth estimates from TCRs may understate total T cell responses.

Sequencing was performed with immunoSEQ multiplex PCR; in TCRdb, only in-frame clones are kept and a portion is missing. The sample includes 400,000 to 500,000 clones, about 88% seen only once; the top ten take approximately 2.5%. This clone has more than one count but fewer than ten. The target antigen is unknown. Indicated treatment: approximately 18 received Ad26.COV2.S at low or high dose, single or two shots; roughly five received placebo; per-sample allocation not given. At day 63 after the first vaccine or placebo injection, samples were drawn. Trimming stripped 5 bases from V and 2 bases from J, with 11 bases between. The CDR3 runs to 14 residues. Germline CDR1 reads SGHTA; CDR2 reads FQGTGA.

The receptor comes from a person aged 18 to 59 who received the Ad26.COV2.S COVID-19 vaccine or a placebo. Sample: peripheral blood, taken in a trial of Ad26.COV2.S vaccine versus placebo. The V and J genes are TRBV7-3 and TRBJ2-3, with D possibly TRBD1 on 6 matching bases. DNA for the CDR3: TGTGCCAGCAGCCAGGGGCTATACACAGATACGCAGTATTTT. Its protein product is CASSQGLYTDTQYF.